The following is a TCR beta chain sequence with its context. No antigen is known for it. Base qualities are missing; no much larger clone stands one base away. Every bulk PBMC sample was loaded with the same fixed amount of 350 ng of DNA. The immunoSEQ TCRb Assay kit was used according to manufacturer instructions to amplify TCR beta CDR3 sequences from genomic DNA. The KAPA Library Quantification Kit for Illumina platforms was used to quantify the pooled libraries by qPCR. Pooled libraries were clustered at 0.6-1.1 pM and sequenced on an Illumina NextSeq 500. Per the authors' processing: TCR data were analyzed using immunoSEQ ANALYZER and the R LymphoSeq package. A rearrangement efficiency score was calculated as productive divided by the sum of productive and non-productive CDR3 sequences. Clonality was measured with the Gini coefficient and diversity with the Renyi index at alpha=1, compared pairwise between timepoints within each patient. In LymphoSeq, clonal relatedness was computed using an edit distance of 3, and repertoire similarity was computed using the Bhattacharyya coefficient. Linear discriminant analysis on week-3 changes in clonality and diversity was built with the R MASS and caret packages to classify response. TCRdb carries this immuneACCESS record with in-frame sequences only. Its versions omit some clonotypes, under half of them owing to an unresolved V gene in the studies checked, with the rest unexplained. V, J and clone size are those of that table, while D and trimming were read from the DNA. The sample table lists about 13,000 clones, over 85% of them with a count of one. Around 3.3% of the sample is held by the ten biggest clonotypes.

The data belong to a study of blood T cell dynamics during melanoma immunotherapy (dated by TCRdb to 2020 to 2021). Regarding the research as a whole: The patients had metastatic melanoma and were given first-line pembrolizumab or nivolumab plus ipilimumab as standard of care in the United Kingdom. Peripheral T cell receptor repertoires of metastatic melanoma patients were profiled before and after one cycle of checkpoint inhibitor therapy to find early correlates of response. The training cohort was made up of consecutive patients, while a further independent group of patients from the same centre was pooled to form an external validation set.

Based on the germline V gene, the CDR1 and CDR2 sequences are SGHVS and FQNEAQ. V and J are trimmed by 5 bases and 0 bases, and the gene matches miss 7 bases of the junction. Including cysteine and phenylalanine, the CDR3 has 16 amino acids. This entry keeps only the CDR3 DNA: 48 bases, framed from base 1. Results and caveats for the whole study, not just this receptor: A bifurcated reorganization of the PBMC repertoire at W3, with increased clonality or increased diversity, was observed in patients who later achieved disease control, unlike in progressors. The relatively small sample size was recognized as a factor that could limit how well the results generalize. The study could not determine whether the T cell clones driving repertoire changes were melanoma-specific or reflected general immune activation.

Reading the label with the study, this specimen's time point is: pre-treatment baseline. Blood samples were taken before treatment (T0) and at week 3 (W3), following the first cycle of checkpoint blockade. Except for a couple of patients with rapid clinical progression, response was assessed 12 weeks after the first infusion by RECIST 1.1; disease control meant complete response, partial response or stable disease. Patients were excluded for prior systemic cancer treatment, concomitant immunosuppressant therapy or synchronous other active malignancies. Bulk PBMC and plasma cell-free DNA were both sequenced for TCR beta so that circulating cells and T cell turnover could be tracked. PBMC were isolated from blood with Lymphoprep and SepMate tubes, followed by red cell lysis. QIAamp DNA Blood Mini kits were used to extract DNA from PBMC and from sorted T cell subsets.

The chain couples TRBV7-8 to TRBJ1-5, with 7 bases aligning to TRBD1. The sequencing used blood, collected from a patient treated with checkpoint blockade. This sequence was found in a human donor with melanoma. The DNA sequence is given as TGTGCCAGCAGCGCCGGGACAGTTTATAGCAATCAGCCCCAGCATTTT. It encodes CASSAGTVYSNQPQHF.